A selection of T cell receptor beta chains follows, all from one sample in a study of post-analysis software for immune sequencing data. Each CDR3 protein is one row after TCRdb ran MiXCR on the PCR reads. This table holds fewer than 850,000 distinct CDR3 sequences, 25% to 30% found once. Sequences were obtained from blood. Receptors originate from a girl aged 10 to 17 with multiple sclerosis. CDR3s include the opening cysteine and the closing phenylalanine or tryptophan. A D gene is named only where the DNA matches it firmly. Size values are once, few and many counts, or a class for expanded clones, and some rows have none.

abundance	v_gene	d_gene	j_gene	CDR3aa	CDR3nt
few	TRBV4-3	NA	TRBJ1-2	CASSRKADGANYGYTF	TGCGCCAGCAGCCGAAAAGCGGACGGAGCTAACTATGGCTACACCTTC
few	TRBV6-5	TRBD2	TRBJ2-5	CASSLNGGRRETQYF	TGTGCCAGCAGCCTAAATGGCGGGAGGAGAGAGACCCAGTACTTC
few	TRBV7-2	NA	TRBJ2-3	CASSLNVQVLTQYF	TGTGCCAGCAGCTTAAATGTGCAGGTTCTTACGCAGTATTTT
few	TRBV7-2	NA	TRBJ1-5	CASSLTSDSNQPQHF	TGTGCCAGCAGCTTAACTTCAGATAGCAATCAGCCCCAGCATTTT
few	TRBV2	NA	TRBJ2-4	CASSGQGGDIQYF	TGTGCCAGCAGTGGACAGGGAGGGGACATTCAGTACTTC
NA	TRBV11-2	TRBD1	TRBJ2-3	CASSLERRHRGLDPKLLDTQYF	TGTGCCAGCAGCTTGGAGCGCCGGCACAGGGGGCTGGATCCGAAATTGTTGGATACGCAGTATTTT
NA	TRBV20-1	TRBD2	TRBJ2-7	CSAKREGRFNEQYF	TGCAGTGCGAAGCGGGAGGGCCGTTTCAATGAGCAGTACTTC
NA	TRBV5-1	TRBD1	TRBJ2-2	CASSLDRVATGELFF	TGCGCCAGCAGCCTGGACAGGGTGGCCACCGGGGAGCTGTTTTTT
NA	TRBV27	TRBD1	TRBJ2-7	CASRSGETGNRKPYEQYF	TGTGCCAGCAGATCAGGGGAGACAGGGAATCGAAAGCCCTACGAGCAGTACTTC
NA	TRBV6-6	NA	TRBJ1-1	CASTPSVYTEAFF	TGTGCCAGCACCCCGTCAGTATACACTGAAGCTTTCTTT
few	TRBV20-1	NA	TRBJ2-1	CSARSGGSDHNEQFF	TGCAGTGCTCGCTCCGGCGGGTCTGACCACAATGAGCAGTTCTTC
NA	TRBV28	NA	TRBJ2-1	CATLGVGNEQFF	TGTGCCACCCTTGGAGTCGGCAATGAGCAGTTCTTC
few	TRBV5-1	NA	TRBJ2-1	CASSFPLSGPRSSYNEQFF	TGCGCCAGCAGCTTCCCTTTGTCGGGGCCAAGGAGCTCCTACAATGAGCAGTTCTTC
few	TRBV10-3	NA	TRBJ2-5	CAISDGGGQETQYF	TGTGCCATCAGTGATGGAGGGGGACAAGAGACCCAGTACTTC
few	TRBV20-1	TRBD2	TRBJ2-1	CSARGWTGGLNNEQFF	TGCAGTGCTAGAGGTTGGACGGGGGGGCTTAACAATGAGCAGTTCTTC
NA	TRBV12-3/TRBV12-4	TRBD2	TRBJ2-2	CASHSLAGVGGELFF	TGTGCCAGCCATAGTCTAGCGGGAGTTGGCGGGGAGCTGTTTTTT
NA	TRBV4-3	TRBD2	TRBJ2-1	CASSPSLAVYNEQFF	TGCGCCAGCAGCCCCTCCCTAGCGGTCTACAATGAGCAGTTCTTC
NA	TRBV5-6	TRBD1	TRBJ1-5	CASSLWDRNQPQHF	TGTGCCAGCAGCTTGTGGGACAGGAATCAGCCCCAGCATTTT
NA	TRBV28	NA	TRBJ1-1	CASFRWGGPEAFF	TGTGCCAGCTTCAGATGGGGCGGACCTGAAGCTTTCTTT
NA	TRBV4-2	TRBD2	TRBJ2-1	CASSRDAGGLNEQFF	TGTGCCAGCAGCCGAGATGCGGGGGGGCTTAATGAGCAGTTCTTC
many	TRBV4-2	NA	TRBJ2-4	CASSQVRGAKNIQYF	TGTGCCAGCAGCCAAGTACGAGGAGCCAAAAACATTCAGTACTTC
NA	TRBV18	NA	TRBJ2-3	CASASYGQSDTQYF	TGTGCCAGCGCATCATACGGACAGTCAGATACGCAGTATTTT
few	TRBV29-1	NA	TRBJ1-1	CSVDEPTGTEAFF	TGCAGCGTTGACGAACCGACGGGCACTGAAGCTTTCTTT
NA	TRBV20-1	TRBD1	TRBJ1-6	CSARSVTGDPLHF	TGCAGTGCTCGGTCCGTTACAGGGGACCCACTCCACTTT
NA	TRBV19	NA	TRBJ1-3	CASSTPTGRGNTIYF	TGTGCCAGTAGTACACCGACGGGGAGAGGAAACACCATATATTTT
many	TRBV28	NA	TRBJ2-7	CASRWGRASPYEQYF	TGTGCCAGCAGGTGGGGCAGGGCAAGTCCCTACGAGCAGTACTTC
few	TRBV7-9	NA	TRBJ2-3	CASLRYRSGTDTQYF	TGTGCCAGCCTTAGGTACCGGAGTGGCACAGATACGCAGTATTTT
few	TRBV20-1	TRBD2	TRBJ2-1	CSAPRVTSGRGSGQFF	TGCAGTGCCCCCCGTGTGACTAGCGGCAGAGGATCGGGGCAGTTCTTC
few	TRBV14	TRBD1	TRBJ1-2	CASSVRQGGYGYTF	TGTGCCAGCAGCGTTCGACAGGGCGGCTATGGCTACACCTTC
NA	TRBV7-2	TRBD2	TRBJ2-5	CASRRTSDNEQYF	TGTGCCAGCAGACGAACTAGCGACAATGAGCAGTACTTC
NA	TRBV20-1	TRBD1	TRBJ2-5	CSAPITGEETQYF	TGCAGTGCTCCCATCACAGGGGAAGAGACCCAGTACTTC